This TCR beta chain was recorded in a study of blood T cells in healthy people across ages. Germline-derived CDR1 and CDR2 are MNHNS and SASEGT. Between the trimmed V and J ends, which lost 10 bases and 4 bases, there was a span of 19 bases. The CDR3 sequence is 14 residues long. There were at least 6 micrograms of total RNA extracted from every sample. It was with a sample-barcoded 5' primer and a J-beta primer mix that a second PCR of about 6 to 12 cycles was run. Via MiXCR, TCRdb re-called the 5' RACE reads, giving one row per CDR3 protein. The sample has about 930,000 distinct CDR3 sequences; about 28% are singletons. This clonotype was seen a few times. A further study also used this sample, focusing on T cells of mothers and their children. That paper adds: Maternal samples each gave over 9.5 million TCR beta CDR3 reads, and child samples about 3 million each.

This TCR derives from a middle-aged woman in good health. Sequenced material: blood. The genes are TRBV6-1 and TRBJ2-5; D is perhaps TRBD2 (7 bases). CDR3 amino acids: CAKPAGQLSETQYF. The CDR3 DNA reads TGTGCCAAACCAGCGGGACAACTTTCAGAGACCCAGTACTTC.